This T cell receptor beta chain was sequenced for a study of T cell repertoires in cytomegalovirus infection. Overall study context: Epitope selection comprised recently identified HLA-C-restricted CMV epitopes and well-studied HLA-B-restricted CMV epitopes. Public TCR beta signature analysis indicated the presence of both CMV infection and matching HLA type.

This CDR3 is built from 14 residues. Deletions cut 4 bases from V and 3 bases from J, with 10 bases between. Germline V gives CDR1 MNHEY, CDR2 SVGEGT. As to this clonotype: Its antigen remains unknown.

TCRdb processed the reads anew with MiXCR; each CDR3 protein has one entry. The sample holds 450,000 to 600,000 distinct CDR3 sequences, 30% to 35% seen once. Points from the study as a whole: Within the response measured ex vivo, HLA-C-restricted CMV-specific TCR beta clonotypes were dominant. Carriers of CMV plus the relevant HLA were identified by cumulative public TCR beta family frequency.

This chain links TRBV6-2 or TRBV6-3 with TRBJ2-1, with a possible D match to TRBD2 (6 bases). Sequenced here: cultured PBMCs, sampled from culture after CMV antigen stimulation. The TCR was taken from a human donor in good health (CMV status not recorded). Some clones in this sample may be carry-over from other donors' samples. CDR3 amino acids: CASSSSDYYNEQFF. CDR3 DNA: TGTGCCAGCAGTTCCTCGGACTACTACAATGAGCAGTTCTTC.